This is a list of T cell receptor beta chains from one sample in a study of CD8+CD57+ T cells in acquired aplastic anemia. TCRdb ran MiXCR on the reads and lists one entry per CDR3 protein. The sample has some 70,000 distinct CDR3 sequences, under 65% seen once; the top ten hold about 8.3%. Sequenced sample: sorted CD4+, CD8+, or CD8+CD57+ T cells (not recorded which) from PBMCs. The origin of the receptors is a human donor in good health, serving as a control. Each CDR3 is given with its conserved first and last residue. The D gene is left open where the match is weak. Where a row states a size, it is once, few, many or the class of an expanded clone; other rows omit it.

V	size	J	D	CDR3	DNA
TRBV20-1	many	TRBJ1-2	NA	CSASPQGISDGYTF	TGCAGTGCTAGTCCCCAGGGAATTTCCGATGGCTACACCTTC
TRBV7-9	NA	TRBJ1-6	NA	CASSSWVTVGSPLHF	TGTGCCAGCAGCTCATGGGTTACTGTTGGTTCACCCCTCCACTTT
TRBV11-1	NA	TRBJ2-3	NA	CASRTLNVTSTDTQYF	TGTGCCAGCAGAACCCTTAACGTGACTAGCACAGATACGCAGTATTTT
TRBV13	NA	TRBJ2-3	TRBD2	CASSPLAGGEIGQYF	TGTGCCAGCAGCCCCCTAGCGGGGGGGGAGATCGGGCAGTATTTT
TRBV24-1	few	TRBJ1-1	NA	CATRWNTEAFF	TGTGCCACCAGGTGGAACACTGAAGCTTTCTTT
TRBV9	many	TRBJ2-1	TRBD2	CASSVGAGEGNEQFF	TGTGCCAGCAGCGTGGGAGCGGGAGAGGGTAATGAGCAGTTCTTC
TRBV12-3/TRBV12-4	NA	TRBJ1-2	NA	CASSLLRGYTF	TGTGCCAGCAGTTTGCTCAGGGGCTACACCTTC
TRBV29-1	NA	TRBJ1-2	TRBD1	CSGAQGGYGYTF	TGCAGCGGAGCTCAGGGGGGCTATGGCTACACCTTC
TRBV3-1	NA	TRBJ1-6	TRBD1	CASSQDFAAGQGVAYNSPLHF	TGTGCCAGCAGCCAAGATTTCGCAGCCGGTCAGGGGGTAGCCTATAATTCACCCCTCCACTTT
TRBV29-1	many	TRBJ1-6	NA	CSVETGFNSPLHF	TGCAGCGTTGAAACAGGGTTTAATTCACCCCTCCACTTT
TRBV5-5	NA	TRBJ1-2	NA	CASSPPAGLTSGYTF	TGTGCCAGCAGCCCGCCGGCGGGACTTACGAGTGGCTACACCTTC